This entry describes one TCR beta chain. Its antigen is as yet unknown. RNA transcripts were the template for amplifying TCR beta CDR3 regions. The HTBI primer set was used in a first-round RT-PCR of the TCR CDR3. TCRdb itself ran the multiplex PCR reads through MiXCR, one entry per CDR3 protein. This sample has roughly 500,000 distinct CDR3 sequences, with 46% found just once. Germline CDR1 and CDR2: SGHVS and FQNEAQ. This CDR3 region has 17 residues. V was pared by 1 base and J by 5 bases, with 13 bases of the junction left unmatched. This entry belongs to a study of T cells in Graves' hyperthyroidism and ophthalmopathy. Every diagnosis used clinical symptoms, serum thyroxine and TRAb, thyroid ultrasound and orbital computed tomography. The study, taken as a whole, reports: The model anticipated ophthalmopathy a median about six months pre-onset. Blood also held most thyroid clonotypes expanded beyond 0.001.

This clonotype was obtained from an adult woman with Graves' disease, either hyperthyroidism or ophthalmopathy (not recorded which). Sequencing was carried out using peripheral blood or thyroid tissue (not recorded which). The rearrangement uses TRBV7-8 and TRBJ2-5; 7 nucleotides line up with TRBD2. CDR3 coding DNA: TGTGCCAGCAGCTTAGGTCCATTGGGAGGGAGTAAGGAGACCCAGTACTTC. Protein: CASSLGPLGGSKETQYF.